This TCR beta chain is from a study of human T cells and chemical hapten exposure. From the RACE reads, TCRdb called clonotypes with MiXCR, one entry per CDR3 protein. The table records around 380,000 distinct CDR3 sequences, 5% to 6.5% of them present only once. Time point in this sample: pre-sensitization, week 0. Treatment reported: therapeutic diphenylcyclopropenone sensitization with weekly scalp DPC. Findings of the study overall: A positive correlation with patch test score was shown by PT1 expanded TCR counts.

For this clonotype: The antigen is not known.

Looked up from germline, CDR1 is LGHDT and CDR2 is YNNKEL (reference sequence). The V and J ends lost 0 bases and 0 bases respectively, with 19 bases between them. The CDR3 runs 19 residues. The chain links TRBV3-1 to TRBJ2-3; D possibly matches TRBD1 or TRBD2 (5 bases each). This sequence was found in a young woman with alopecia areata. Some clones in this sample may be carry-over from other donors' samples. The sequenced sample was whole blood, obtained in connection with sensitization to the hapten diphenylcyclopropenone (DPC). The CDR3 sequence is CASSQDMWDGAESTDTQYF. The CDR3 bases are TGTGCCAGCAGCCAAGATATGTGGGACGGGGCGGAGAGCACAGATACGCAGTATTTT.